The 28 T cell receptor beta chains listed next were all sequenced from one sample in a study of cytomegalovirus exposure and HLA in healthy donors. Use of 60 Vbeta and 13 Jbeta primers characterized the PCR. Repertoires were generated with immunoSEQ multiplex PCR, while TCRdb's copy carries only in-frame clones and drops some. This sample has under 200,000 clones, with more than 65% found just once. Sequencing was performed on PBMCs. The receptors originated from a woman in her 50s in good health and CMV-seronegative.

The V gene is TRBV7-8, the J gene TRBJ2-7; tentative D call: TRBD2 (6 bases). The V gene's germline CDR1 is SGHVS and CDR2 FQNEAQ. V was trimmed by 1 base and J by 0 bases, leaving 13 bases between them. CDR3 length: 16 amino acids. CDR3 sequence: CASSLVLSGTSYEQYF. The CDR3 nucleotides are TGTGCCAGCAGCTTAGTGCTTAGCGGTACCTCCTACGAGCAGTACTTC.

V gene TRBV6-5 combines with J gene TRBJ2-6, with 7 bases fitting TRBD1. The CDR3 has 16 residues. Germline V CDR1 and CDR2: MNHEY, SVGAGI. The J segment lost 2 bases and the V segment lost 4 bases, leaving 5 bases of the junction unmatched. CDR3 bases: TGTGCCAGCAGTTCGAACACAGGGGCTGGGGCCAACGTCCTGACTTTC. Its protein is CASSSNTGAGANVLTF.

J is TRBJ2-3 and V is TRBV9; perhaps TRBD1 as D (6 bases). V was pared by 3 bases and J by 8 bases, with 19 bases between. The CDR3 loop spans 15 amino acids. Per germline, CDR1 SGDLS and CDR2 YYNGEE. CDR3 DNA: TGTGCCAGCAGCGCGGACAGTTCAACGTCAGGTACGCAGTATTTT. Its translation: CASSADSSTSGTQYF.

This rearrangement joins TRBV15 to TRBJ2-3, with 8 bases aligning to TRBD1. Germline CDR1 is LNHNV and CDR2 is YYDKDF (reference sequence). J gave up 0 bases and V 7 bases, and 3 bases lay outside the gene matches. This CDR3 is built from 14 residues. Here the CDR3 reads CATTDRGSTDTQYF. As DNA, the CDR3 is TGTGCCACCACCGACAGGGGTAGCACAGATACGCAGTATTTT.

This sequence joins TRBV2 and TRBJ2-2; TRBD1 agrees at 9 bases. The V gene end was trimmed by 7 bases and the J gene end by 5 bases; junction bases not matched to a gene: 5. Germline lookup yields CDR1 SNHLY and CDR2 FYNNEI. The CDR3 has 14 residues. In DNA form, the CDR3 reads TGTGCCAGCATAGAGGGACAGGGAACCGGGGAGCTGTTTTTT. Translating gives CASIEGQGTGELFF.

The CDR3 region is CASSPRQGRTGELFF. The CDR3, as DNA: TGTGCCAGCAGCCCCCGGCAGGGGCGGACCGGGGAGCTGTTTTTT. The chain combines TRBV5-4 with TRBJ2-2; D may be TRBD1 (6 bases). The V gene's germline CDR1 is SGHNT and CDR2 YYREEE (reference sequence). The CDR3 is made up of 15 amino acids. The germline V and J ends were trimmed by 4 bases and 5 bases, with 15 bases remaining between them.

This clone was seen just once. The rearrangement uses TRBV27 and TRBJ2-3; 7 bases map to TRBD1. Germline V lookup: CDR1 MNHEY, CDR2 SMNVEV (reference sequence). There are 16 residues in the CDR3. Unmatched junction bases numbered 9, after V lost 6 bases and J lost 0 bases. CDR3 DNA sequence: TGTGCCAGCAGGGACAGGCCAACCCTAAGCACAGATACGCAGTATTTT. Translating gives CASRDRPTLSTDTQYF.

The chain employs TRBV19 and TRBJ1-5, with TRBD1 as a possible D gene (5 bases). Germline V gives CDR1 LNHDA, CDR2 SQIVND (reference sequence). Trimming took 7 bases from V and 3 from J, leaving 25 bases between them. The CDR3 runs 18 residues. This CDR3 is CASTDLLGRGSINQPQHF. The CDR3 region has the DNA TGTGCCAGTACTGATCTTTTGGGGAGGGGATCCATCAATCAGCCCCAGCATTTT.

The rearrangement uses TRBV4-1 and TRBJ2-7; D is perhaps TRBD1 (6 bases). The V gene lost 1 base and the J gene lost 7 bases, with 17 bases spanning the gap. CDR1 is MGHRA and CDR2 is YSYEKL in the germline V gene. The CDR3 is 15 amino acids. CDR3 bases: TGCGCCAGCAGCCAAGTGCCGACAGGACCTCCGGAGCAGTACTTC. Amino acid sequence: CASSQVPTGPPEQYF.

With regard to this clone: The junction and the germline gene differ at one end; a read error may be behind it. The V call is TRBV6-1, the J call TRBJ2-3; 7 nucleotides match TRBD2. The germline V gene encodes CDR1 MNHNS and CDR2 SASEGT. The CDR3 totals 19 residues. The CDR3, as DNA: TGTGTCAGCAGTCAAGATGCGGTCTGGGCGGGAGCTACCACAGATACGCAGTATTTT. Translated: CVSSQDAVWAGATTDTQYF.

J is TRBJ1-1 and V is TRBV9, with 9 bases identical to TRBD1. Germline lookup yields CDR1 SGDLS and CDR2 YYNGEE. The CDR3 spans 15 residues. The junction had 5 bases not matched to a gene; V was cut back by 0 bases and J by 5 bases. CDR3 amino acids: CASSVGGTGNTEAFF. In DNA, the CDR3 is TGTGCCAGCAGCGTAGGGGGGACAGGGAATACTGAAGCTTTCTTT.

The CDR3 DNA is TGTGCCAGCTCAAATAAAGTGATCCAGGTGGGAGGCACAGATACGCAGTATTTT. Encoded protein: CASSNKVIQVGGTDTQYF. The rearrangement links TRBV18 to TRBJ2-3; D possibly corresponds to TRBD2 (5 bases). The CDR3 runs 18 residues. Looked up from germline, CDR1 is KGHSH and CDR2 is LQKENI. The V and J ends lost 5 bases and 1 base respectively, with 22 bases between them.

V and J are TRBV18 and TRBJ2-7; a possible D gene is TRBD1 (6 bases). Trimming removed 8 bases from V and 5 bases from J, with 13 bases in between. CDR1 is KGHSH, CDR2 LQKENI, per germline. The CDR3 covers 12 residues. In DNA, the CDR3 is TGTGCCAGCCGTCGTGGGGGCGACGAGCAGTACTTC. As protein: CASRRGGDEQYF.

The chain is built from TRBV19 and TRBJ2-2, with 9 positions matching TRBD2. CDR1 is LNHDA, CDR2 SQIVND, per germline (reference sequence). The CDR3 contains 15 residues. V lost 10 bases and J lost 6; bases outside the gene matches: 12. The CDR3 sequence is CATAGGGRASGELFF. In nucleotides, the CDR3 is TGTGCCACTGCGGGTGGCGGGAGGGCTTCCGGGGAGCTGTTTTTT. Filled out from reference TRBV19 and TRBJ2-2, the complete variable domain reads DGGITQSPKYLFRKEGQNVTLSCEQNLNHDAMYWYRQDPGQGLRLIYYSQIVNDFQKGDIAEGYSVSREKKESFPLTVTSAQKNPTAFYLCATAGGGRASGELFFGEGSRLTVL.

V gene TRBV10-3 combines with J gene TRBJ2-3, with D unclear. Germline V gene data show CDR1 as ENHRY and CDR2 as SYGVKD. This CDR3 is 14 amino acids long. The V end was cut by 5 bases, the J end by 4 bases, with 13 bases between. In nucleotides, the CDR3 is TGTGCCATCAGTCCTTTCGAGATTTCAGATACGCAGTATTTT. Protein: CAISPFEISDTQYF.

The chain links TRBV7-2 to TRBJ1-1, with a weak D call TRBD1 (6 bases). The V gene's germline CDR1 is SGHTA and CDR2 FQGNSA. This CDR3 has 14 residues. The V gene lost 3 bases and the J gene lost 2 bases, with 10 bases spanning the gap. The CDR3 DNA follows: TGTGCCAGCAGCTTTGACAGGCAAAACACTGAAGCTTTCTTT. It codes for CASSFDRQNTEAFF.

The gene calls are TRBV27 and TRBJ1-2, with D hard to call. CDR1 is MNHEY and CDR2 is SMNVEV in the germline V gene (reference sequence). This CDR3 spans 14 amino acids. Trimming removed 0 bases at V and 4 bases at J, with 9 bases between. CDR3 in amino acids: CASSLSMAGYGYTF. DNA of the CDR3: TGTGCCAGCAGTTTATCGATGGCGGGCTATGGCTACACCTTC.

This chain links TRBV7-9 with TRBJ1-2; TRBD1 agrees at 12 bases. The CDR3 is 14 residues long. The germline V gene encodes CDR1 SEHNR and CDR2 FQNEAQ (reference sequence). V lost 3 bases to trimming and J lost 5 bases; unmatched junction nucleotides: 1. The CDR3, as DNA: TGTGCCAGCAGCTTGGGACAGGGGGCTTATGGCTACACCTTC. It codes for CASSLGQGAYGYTF.

This rearrangement joins TRBV2 to TRBJ2-4; a weak D match, TRBD2 (6 bases). Trimming pared 3 bases from V and 1 base from J, leaving 7 bases between. The CDR3 contains 14 residues. Germline lookup yields CDR1 SNHLY and CDR2 FYNNEI. CDR3 sequence: CASSERGAKNIQYF. CDR3 sequence (DNA): TGTGCCAGCAGTGAGCGGGGCGCCAAAAACATTCAGTACTTC.

In DNA form, the CDR3 reads TGTGCCAGCAGTTTGGGGAGGAGGTTTAATGAAAAACTGTTTTTT. This gives the protein CASSLGRRFNEKLFF. This chain connects TRBV28 to TRBJ1-4; no firm D call. The germline V and J ends were trimmed by 3 bases and 4 bases, with 12 bases remaining between them. CDR1 MDHEN and CDR2 SYDVKM come from the germline V gene. CDR3 length: 15 amino acids.

The chain uses TRBV27 and TRBJ1-5; 7 bases are shared with TRBD1. Trimming took 2 bases from V and 3 from J; bases not matched to a gene: 7. The CDR3 is 16 residues long. Germline V CDR1 and CDR2: MNHEY, SMNVEV (reference sequence). The CDR3 loop is CASSLRRQGNNQPQHF. The CDR3 region has the DNA TGTGCCAGCAGTTTAAGGAGACAGGGCAACAATCAGCCCCAGCATTTT.

The chain combines TRBV2 with TRBJ2-2; possible D gene TRBD1, 6 bases. V was shortened by 6 bases and J by 6 bases, with 14 bases between the two germline ends. This CDR3 contains 14 residues. Germline CDR1 reads SNHLY; CDR2 reads FYNNEI. CDR3 residues: CASRLGEGAGELFF. CDR3 DNA: TGTGCCAGCAGGCTTGGAGAGGGGGCCGGGGAGCTGTTTTTT.

This CDR3 reads CSEQGSGETQYF. The CDR3 DNA reads TGCAGCGAGCAGGGGTCGGGGGAGACCCAGTACTTC. J is TRBJ2-5 and V is TRBV29-1, with a weak D call TRBD1 (6 bases). The V gene lost 7 bases and the J gene lost 5 bases, with 14 bases spanning the gap. The CDR3 runs 12 residues. Germline assignment: CDR1 SQVTM and CDR2 ANQGSEA. The complete variable domain, with remaining parts taken from reference TRBV29-1 and TRBJ2-5, reads SAVISQKPSRDICQRGTSLTIQCQVDSQVTMMFWYRQQPGQSLTLIATANQGSEATYESGFVIDKFPISRPNLTFSTLTVSNMSPEDSSIYLCSEQGSGETQYFGPGTRLLVL.

This clone has only a few counts. The chain is built from TRBV28 and TRBJ1-2, with a tentative D call TRBD1 (5 bases). The CDR3 sequence is 12 residues long. Trimming left V 7 bases short and J 3 bases short, with 9 bases between. The germline V gene encodes CDR1 MDHEN and CDR2 SYDVKM. CDR3 loop: CASTDRYYGYTF. The CDR3, as DNA: TGTGCCAGCACAGACAGATACTATGGCTACACCTTC.

The gene calls are TRBV6-5 and TRBJ1-4; 7 nucleotides match TRBD1. There are 15 residues in the CDR3. From germline, CDR1 is MNHEY and CDR2 SVGAGI. J gave up 8 bases and V 5 bases, and 11 bases lay outside the gene matches. The CDR3: CASSTTGPLGEKLFF. For the CDR3, the DNA is TGTGCCAGCAGTACGACAGGGCCTTTGGGGGAAAAACTGTTTTTT.

V usage is TRBV6-1 and J usage is TRBJ2-1, with 9 bases fitting TRBD2. V trimming: 8 bases; J trimming: 8 bases; junction bases outside the gene matches: 7. The CDR3 is 13 amino acids. CDR1 and CDR2 from the germline V gene are MNHNS and SASEGT. The CDR3 sequence: CASRVAGDDEQFF. The CDR3 DNA reads as TGTGCCAGCCGGGTAGCGGGAGATGATGAGCAGTTCTTC.

The CDR3: CASRLAELALKETQYF. The DNA for the CDR3 is TGTGCAAGTCGCTTAGCTGAGCTAGCGCTAAAAGAGACCCAGTACTTC. The genes are TRBV12-2 and TRBJ2-5; TRBD2 is taken as the D call from the table, unchecked against the DNA. TRBV12-2 is assigned pseudogene status. CDR3 length: 16 residues.

The chain combines TRBV28 with TRBJ2-5; 9 bases match TRBD1. This CDR3 region has 17 residues. Trimming cost V 5 bases and J 5 bases; bases outside gene matches: 15. Germline V gene data show CDR1 as MDHEN and CDR2 as SYDVKM. DNA for the CDR3: TGTGCCAGCAGTAAACCGGGACAGGGAACTCCTGCGGAGACCCAGTACTTC. Translated, it gives CASSKPGQGTPAETQYF.